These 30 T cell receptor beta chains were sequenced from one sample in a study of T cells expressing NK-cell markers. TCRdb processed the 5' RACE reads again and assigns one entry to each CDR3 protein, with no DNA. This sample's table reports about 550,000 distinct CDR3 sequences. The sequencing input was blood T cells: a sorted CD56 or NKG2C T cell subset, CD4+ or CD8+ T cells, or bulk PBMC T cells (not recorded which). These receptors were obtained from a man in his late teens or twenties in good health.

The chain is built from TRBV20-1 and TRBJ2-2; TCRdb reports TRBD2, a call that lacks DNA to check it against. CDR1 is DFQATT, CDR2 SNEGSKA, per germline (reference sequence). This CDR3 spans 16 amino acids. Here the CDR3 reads CSAAGLADVLGGELFF.

CDR3 region: CASSLAGTSYTDTQYF. The J gene is TRBJ2-3, the V gene TRBV7-2; TCRdb indicates TRBD2, and absent DNA this call remains unverified. This CDR3 has 16 amino acids. Germline loops: CDR1 SGHTA, CDR2 FQGNSA.

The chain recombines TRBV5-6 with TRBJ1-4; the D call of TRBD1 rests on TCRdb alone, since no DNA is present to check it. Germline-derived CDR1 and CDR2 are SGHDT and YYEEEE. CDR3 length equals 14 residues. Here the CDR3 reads CASSYRGGMEKLFF.

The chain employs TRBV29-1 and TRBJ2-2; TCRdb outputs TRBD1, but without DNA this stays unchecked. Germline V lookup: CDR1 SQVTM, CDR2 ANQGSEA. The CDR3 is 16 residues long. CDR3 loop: CSAVVSDRLNTGELFF.

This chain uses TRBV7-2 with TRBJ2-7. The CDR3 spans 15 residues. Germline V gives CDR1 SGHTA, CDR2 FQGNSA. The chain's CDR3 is CASSPMATRPYEQYF.

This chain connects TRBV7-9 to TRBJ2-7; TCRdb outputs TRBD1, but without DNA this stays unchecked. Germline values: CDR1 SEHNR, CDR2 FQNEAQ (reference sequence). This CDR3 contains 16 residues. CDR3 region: CASRSDRGPPLYEQYF.

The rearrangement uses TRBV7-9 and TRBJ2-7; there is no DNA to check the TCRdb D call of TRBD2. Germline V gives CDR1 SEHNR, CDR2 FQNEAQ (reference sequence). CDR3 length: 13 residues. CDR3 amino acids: CASGGGVWNEQYF.

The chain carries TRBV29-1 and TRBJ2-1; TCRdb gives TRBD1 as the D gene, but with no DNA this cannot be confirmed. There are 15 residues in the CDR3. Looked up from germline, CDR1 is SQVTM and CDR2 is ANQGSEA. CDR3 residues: CSVPGRRTRGDEQFF.

CDR3 in amino acids: CASQSSVNTGELFF. The chain carries TRBV9 and TRBJ2-2. Germline assignment: CDR1 SGDLS and CDR2 YYNGEE. This CDR3 contains 14 residues.

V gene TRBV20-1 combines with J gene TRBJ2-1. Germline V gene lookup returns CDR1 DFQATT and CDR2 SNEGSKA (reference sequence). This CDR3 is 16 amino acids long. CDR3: CSARSTSANSYNEQFF.

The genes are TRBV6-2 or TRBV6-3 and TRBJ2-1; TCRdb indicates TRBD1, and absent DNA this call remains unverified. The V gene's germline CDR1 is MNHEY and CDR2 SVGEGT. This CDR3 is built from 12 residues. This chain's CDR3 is CASSYGGREQFF.

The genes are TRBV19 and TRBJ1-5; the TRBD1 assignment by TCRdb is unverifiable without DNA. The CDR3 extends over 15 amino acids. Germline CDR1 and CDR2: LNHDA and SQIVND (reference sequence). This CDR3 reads CASSRGTAFNQPQHF.

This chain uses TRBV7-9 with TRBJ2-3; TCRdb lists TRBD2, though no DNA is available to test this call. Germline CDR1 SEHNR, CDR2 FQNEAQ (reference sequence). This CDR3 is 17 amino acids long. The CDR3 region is CASSLVPPRELADTQYF.

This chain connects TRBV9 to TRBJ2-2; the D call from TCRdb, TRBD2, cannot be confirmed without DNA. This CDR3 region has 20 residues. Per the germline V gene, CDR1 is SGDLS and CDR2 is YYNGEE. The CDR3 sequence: CASSVATGGLAGTNTGELFF.

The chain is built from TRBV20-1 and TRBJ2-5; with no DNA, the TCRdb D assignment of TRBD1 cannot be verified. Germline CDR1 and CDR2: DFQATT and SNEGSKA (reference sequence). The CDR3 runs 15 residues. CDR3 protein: CSARDLGGQQETQYF.

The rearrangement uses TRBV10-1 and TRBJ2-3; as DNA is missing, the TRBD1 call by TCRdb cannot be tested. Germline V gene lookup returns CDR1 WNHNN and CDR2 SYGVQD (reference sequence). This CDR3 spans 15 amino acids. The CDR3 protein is CAIIERSGARDTQYF.

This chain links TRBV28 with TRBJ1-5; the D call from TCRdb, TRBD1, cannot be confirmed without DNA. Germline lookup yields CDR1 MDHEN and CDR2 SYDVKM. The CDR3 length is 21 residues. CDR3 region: CASSLSWGVREDRDDHQPQHF.

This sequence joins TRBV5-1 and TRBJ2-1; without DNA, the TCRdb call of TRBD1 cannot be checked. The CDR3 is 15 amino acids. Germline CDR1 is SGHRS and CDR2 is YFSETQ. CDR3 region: CASSFYGTSVNEQFF.

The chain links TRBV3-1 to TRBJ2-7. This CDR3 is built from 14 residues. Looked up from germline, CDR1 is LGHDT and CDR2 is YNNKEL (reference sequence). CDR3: CASSDGVNSYEQYF.

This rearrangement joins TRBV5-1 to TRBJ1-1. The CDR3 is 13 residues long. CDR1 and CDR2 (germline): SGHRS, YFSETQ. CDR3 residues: CASSLWNDAEAFF.

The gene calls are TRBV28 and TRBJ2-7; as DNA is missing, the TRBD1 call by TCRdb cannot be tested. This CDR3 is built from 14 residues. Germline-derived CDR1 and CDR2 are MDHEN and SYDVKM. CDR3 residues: CASLSGGLRYEQYF.

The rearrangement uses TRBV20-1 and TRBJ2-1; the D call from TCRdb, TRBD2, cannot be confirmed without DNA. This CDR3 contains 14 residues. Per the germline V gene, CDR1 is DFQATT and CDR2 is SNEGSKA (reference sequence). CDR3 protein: CSAREGLAGGGQFF.

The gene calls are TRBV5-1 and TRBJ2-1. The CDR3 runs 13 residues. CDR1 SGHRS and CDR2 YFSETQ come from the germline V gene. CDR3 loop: CASSSDNYNEQFF.

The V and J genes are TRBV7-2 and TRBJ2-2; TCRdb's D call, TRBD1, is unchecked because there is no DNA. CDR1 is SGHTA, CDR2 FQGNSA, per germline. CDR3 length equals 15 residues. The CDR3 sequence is CASSYRQGRAGELFF.

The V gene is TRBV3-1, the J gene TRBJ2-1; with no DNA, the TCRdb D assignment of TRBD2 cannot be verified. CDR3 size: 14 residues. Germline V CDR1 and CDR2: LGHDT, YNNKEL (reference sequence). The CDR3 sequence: CASSRRAGEGEQFF.

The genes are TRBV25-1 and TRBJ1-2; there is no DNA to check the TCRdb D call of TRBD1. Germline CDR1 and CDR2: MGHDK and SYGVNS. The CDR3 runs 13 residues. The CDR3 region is CAARGQSNYGYTF.

The CDR3 reads CASVWKSTDTQYF. The V call is TRBV7-9, the J call TRBJ2-3. This CDR3 region has 13 residues. Germline V gives CDR1 SEHNR, CDR2 FQNEAQ (reference sequence).

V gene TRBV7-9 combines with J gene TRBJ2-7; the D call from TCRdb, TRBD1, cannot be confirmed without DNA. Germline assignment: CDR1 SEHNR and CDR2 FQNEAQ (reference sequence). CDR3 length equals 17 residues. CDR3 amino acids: CASSLGASGTGTYEQYF.

The CDR3 sequence: CASSASGDSPLHF. This chain uses TRBV7-2 with TRBJ1-6. The germline gives CDR1 SGHTA, CDR2 FQGNSA. The CDR3 is made up of 13 amino acids.

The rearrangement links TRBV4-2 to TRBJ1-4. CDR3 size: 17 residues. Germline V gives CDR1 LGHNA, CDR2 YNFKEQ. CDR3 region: CASSQEMLGEVDEKLFF.